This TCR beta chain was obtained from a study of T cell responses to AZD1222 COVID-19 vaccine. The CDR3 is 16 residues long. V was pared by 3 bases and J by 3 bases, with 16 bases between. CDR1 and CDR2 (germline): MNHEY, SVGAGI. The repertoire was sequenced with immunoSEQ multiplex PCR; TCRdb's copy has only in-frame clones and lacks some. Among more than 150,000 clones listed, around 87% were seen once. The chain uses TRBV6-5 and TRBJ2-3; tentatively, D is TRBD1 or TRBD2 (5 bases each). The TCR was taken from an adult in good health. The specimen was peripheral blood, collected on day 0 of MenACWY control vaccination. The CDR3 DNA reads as TGTGCCAGCAGTTATGGGGACGGCCGGACGACAGATACGCAGTATTTT. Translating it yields CASSYGDGRTTDTQYF.